The sequence of this T cell receptor beta chain was determined in a study of T cells after yellow fever vaccination. This clonotype was seen a handful of times. Its antigen is not known. A single record per CDR3 protein comes from TCRdb applying MiXCR to the 5' RACE reads. The sample yields roughly 340,000 distinct CDR3 sequences, 8.7% seen once. Germline V CDR1 and CDR2: LNHDA, SQIVND (reference sequence). The length of the CDR3 is 15 residues. Trimming left V 5 bases short and J 5 bases short, with 18 bases between. General study findings and limits: After the booster, about 95% of CD4 and about nine tenths of CD8 primary-response clones were re-detected. Faster peaking, at day 5 versus 15, marked a secondary response that was weaker.

This sequence joins TRBV19 and TRBJ1-1, with D possibly TRBD1 on 5 matching bases. This clonotype was sampled from a man aged 18 to 30 who received the YFV17D yellow fever vaccine. Sequenced here: PBMCs, sampled on the day of the first yellow fever vaccination. The CDR3 protein is CASSLTPSGGTEAFF. CDR3 sequence (DNA): TGTGCCAGTAGTTTGACCCCAAGCGGGGGTACTGAAGCTTTCTTT.